This T cell receptor (beta chain) is drawn from a study of blood T cell repertoires in COVID-19. TCRdb's table, derived via immunoSEQ multiplex PCR, lists solely in-frame clones and lacks some. Altogether 270,000 or so clones are present, 84% being singletons, with the ten largest covering 8.6%. CDR3 length: 13 residues. CDR1 is SGHNT, CDR2 YYREEE, per germline (reference sequence). Trimming pared 4 bases from V and 7 bases from J, leaving 12 bases between. The receptor comes from a human donor in a cohort sampled during active COVID-19. Source material: peripheral blood. The chain joins TRBV5-4 to TRBJ1-5; possibly TRBD1 for D (6 bases). The CDR3 nucleotides are TGTGCCAGCAGCGGAGGGGGGGGACAGCCCCAGCATTTT. Protein: CASSGGGGQPQHF.